A selection of T cell receptor beta chains follows, all from one sample in a study of Graves' ophthalmopathy and Graves' hyperthyroidism. MiXCR, run by TCRdb on the multiplex PCR reads, gives a single entry per CDR3 protein. The table has hundreds of thousands of distinct CDR3 sequences, about 44% seen once; the top ten hold approximately 43%. Specimen: peripheral blood. These receptors came from an adult man with Graves' ophthalmopathy. The CDR3 runs from the conserved cysteine through the conserved F or W. D genes are given only for firm matches. Clone size is not always given. Where it is, it says once, few, many or a class for expanded clones.

clone_size,d_call,v_call,j_call,cdr3_aa,cdr3_nt
once,TRBD1,TRBV29-1,TRBJ2-5,CSSDRVRETQYF,TGCAGCAGCGACAGGGTAAGAGAGACCCAGTACTTC
.,.,TRBV2,TRBJ1-5,CASSEATRAYSNQPQHF,TGTGCCAGCAGTGAAGCGACCAGGGCTTATAGCAATCAGCCCCAGCATTTT
.,.,TRBV25-1,TRBJ2-5,CASSLLTGLGKETQYF,TGTGCCAGCAGTTTACTCACAGGGTTGGGCAAAGAGACCCAGTACTTC
few,TRBD1,TRBV29-1,TRBJ2-2,CSVENRGRTGELFF,TGCAGCGTTGAAAACAGGGGGCGGACCGGGGAGCTGTTTTTT
.,TRBD1,TRBV11-2,TRBJ2-7,CASSFRTGTGSEQYF,TGTGCCAGCAGCTTCCGAACCGGGACAGGGTCCGAGCAGTACTTC
once,.,TRBV25-1,TRBJ1-1,CASSYGSSGRSTEAFF,TGTGCCAGCAGTTACGGGTCCTCCGGTCGGTCCACTGAAGCTTTCTTT
.,.,TRBV7-2,TRBJ2-7,CASSPSTGPQPYEQYF,TGTGCCAGCAGCCCTTCGACGGGCCCCCAACCCTACGAGCAGTACTTC
.,.,TRBV6-2/TRBV6-3,TRBJ1-5,CANIRQGSNQPQHF,TGTGCCAACATTCGGCAAGGGTCGAATCAGCCCCAGCATTTT
few,.,TRBV7-9,TRBJ2-7,CASSLAESTAAYEQYF,TGTGCCAGCAGCTTAGCTGAGTCGACAGCAGCCTACGAGCAGTACTTC
many,.,TRBV11-2,TRBJ1-2,CASSPMGQAGYTF,TGTGCCAGCAGCCCGATGGGTCAGGCCGGCTACACCTTC
.,.,TRBV2,TRBJ1-5,CARGKGPGNQPQHF,TGTGCTAGAGGGAAGGGGCCAGGCAATCAGCCCCAGCATTTT
few,TRBD1,TRBV5-6,TRBJ2-7,CASSFGDRAKQYF,TGTGCCAGCAGCTTTGGGGACAGGGCCAAGCAGTACTTC
few,.,TRBV7-9,TRBJ1-3,CASTGGGTIYF,TGTGCCAGCACGGGCGGTGGCACCATATATTTT
few,.,TRBV2,TRBJ1-1,CASRGGPAEAFF,TGTGCCAGCAGGGGAGGCCCGGCTGAAGCTTTCTTT
many,TRBD1,TRBV2,TRBJ2-7,CASSPRDRGYLYEQYF,TGTGCCAGCAGCCCTAGGGACAGGGGGTACCTCTACGAGCAGTACTTC